The 26 T cell receptor beta chains presented below share a single source sample, sequenced in a study of cytomegalovirus exposure and HLA in healthy donors. PCR was performed using 60 Vbeta and 13 Jbeta primers. Generated by immunoSEQ multiplex PCR, the TCRdb table keeps only in-frame clones and is missing some. The sample has 200,000 to 300,000 clones; around four fifths are singletons. The sample comprised PBMCs. The receptors were sampled from a woman aged 35 to 49 in good health and CMV-seropositive.

This rearrangement joins TRBV6-5 to TRBJ2-1; possible D gene TRBD2, 6 bases. Trimming removed 0 bases from V and 7 bases from J, with 16 bases in between. Per the germline V gene, CDR1 is MNHEY and CDR2 is SVGAGI. CDR3 length: 16 residues. The DNA for the CDR3 is TGTGCCAGCAGTTACTCGGGGGGTCGGAGGATGAATGAGCAGTTCTTC. Translation: CASSYSGGRRMNEQFF.

Remarks on this clone: Other DNA sequences within the sample encode an identical CDR3. The chain couples TRBV27 to TRBJ1-2; 10 bases map to TRBD1. With 6 bases clipped from V and 8 bases from J, the junction kept 6 bases outside the gene matches. This CDR3 region has 13 residues. Germline V gives CDR1 MNHEY, CDR2 SMNVEV (reference sequence). The CDR3 DNA reads TGTGCCAGCAGCCGCGACAGGGGGCTCGGCTACACCTTC. It yields the protein CASSRDRGLGYTF.

The rearrangement uses TRBV28 and TRBJ1-5, with a tentative D call TRBD1 (5 bases). Germline lookup yields CDR1 MDHEN and CDR2 SYDVKM. The CDR3 extends over 14 amino acids. Trimming took off 7 bases at V and 1 base at J, with 11 bases between the two ends. The CDR3 loop reads CASTSGGSNQPQHF. Written as DNA, the CDR3 is TGTGCCAGCACCTCTGGGGGGAGCAATCAGCCCCAGCATTTT. Based on the CDR3 plus reference TRBV28 and TRBJ1-5, the full variable domain is DVKVTQSSRYLVKRTGEKVFLECVQDMDHENMFWYRQDPGLGLRLIYFSYDVKMKEKGDIPEGYSVSREKKERFSLILESASTNQTSMYLCASTSGGSNQPQHFGDGTRLSIL.

CDR3 nucleotide sequence: TGTGCCAGCAGCGAAGATTACCAGGGGGGAGAGACCCAGTACTTC. Its protein is CASSEDYQGGETQYF. The chain couples TRBV11-1 to TRBJ2-5, with a possible D match to TRBD1 (7 bases). CDR1 SGHAT and CDR2 FQDESV come from the germline V gene (reference sequence). The CDR3 spans 15 residues. V lost 5 bases and J lost 4, with 17 bases in between.

The chain carries TRBV28 and TRBJ1-4, with no clear D. This CDR3 is 12 amino acids long. V gave up 6 bases and J gave up 6 bases, with 8 bases separating them. The germline CDR1 and CDR2 sequences are MDHEN and SYDVKM. CDR3 in DNA: TGTGCCAGCAGGCGAGGCGATGAAAAACTGTTTTTT. This gives the protein CASRRGDEKLFF.

This clone was seen only once. The genes are TRBV7-2 and TRBJ2-5; perhaps TRBD1 as D (6 bases). This CDR3 has 13 amino acids. Germline lookup yields CDR1 SGHTA and CDR2 FQGNSA. V lost 5 bases to trimming and J lost 5 bases, with 12 bases between them. CDR3 sequence (DNA): TGTGCCAGCAGCCCTGGACAGCGGGAGACCCAGTACTTC. Protein product: CASSPGQRETQYF. The complete variable domain, with remaining parts taken from reference TRBV7-2 and TRBJ2-5, reads GAGVSQSPSNKVTEKGKDVELRCDPISGHTALYWYRQSLGQGLEFLIYFQGNSAPDKSGLPSDRFSAERTGGSVSTLTIQRTQQEDSAVYLCASSPGQRETQYFGPGTRLLVL.

The V and J genes are TRBV7-3 and TRBJ2-5; 8 nucleotides align to TRBD1. The germline V gene encodes CDR1 SGHTA and CDR2 FQGTGA. With 1 base clipped from V and 0 bases from J, the junction kept 13 bases outside the gene matches. The CDR3 consists of 19 residues. CDR3 residues: CASSLIGGQGPLYQETQYF. DNA for the CDR3: TGTGCCAGCAGCTTAATTGGAGGACAGGGCCCCCTCTACCAAGAGACCCAGTACTTC.

The J gene is TRBJ2-3, the V gene TRBV28; 11 nucleotides agree with TRBD2. Germline V gene lookup returns CDR1 MDHEN and CDR2 SYDVKM. The CDR3 spans 17 residues. J lost 3 bases, V lost 0 bases, and 5 bases had no gene match. CDR3 protein: CASSLWTSGVGTDTQYF. The DNA of the CDR3 is TGTGCCAGCAGTTTATGGACTAGCGGGGTCGGTACAGATACGCAGTATTTT.

The chain uses TRBV7-2 and TRBJ2-7; 8 nucleotides line up with TRBD1. The V gene's germline CDR1 is SGHTA and CDR2 FQGNSA. The CDR3 is made up of 16 amino acids. The V and J ends lost 1 base and 2 bases, in that order; junction bases with no gene match: 7. CDR3 amino acids: CASSLGTGTGPYEQYF. The CDR3 DNA is TGTGCCAGCAGCTTAGGAACCGGGACAGGACCCTACGAGCAGTACTTC.

This clone was counted a few times. The gene calls are TRBV27 and TRBJ2-2; 10 positions agree with TRBD2. Germline assignment: CDR1 MNHEY and CDR2 SMNVEV (reference sequence). V lost 4 bases to trimming and J lost 7 bases; unmatched junction nucleotides: 6. The length of the CDR3 is 15 residues. The CDR3 bases are TGTGCCAGCAGTTCAAGCGGGAGGGCAGGCGGGGAGCTGTTTTTT. As protein: CASSSSGRAGGELFF.

Here the CDR3 reads CAIGTEANEQFF. The CDR3 nucleotides read TGTGCCATCGGGACAGAGGCCAATGAGCAGTTCTTC. The chain uses TRBV10-3 and TRBJ2-1; TRBD1 matches 7 bases. V was clipped by 8 bases and J by 6 bases; unmatched bases: 4. CDR1 and CDR2 from the germline V gene are ENHRY and SYGVKD. The CDR3 sequence is 12 residues long.

This chain joins TRBV9 and TRBJ2-3, with 13 bases that match TRBD2. The CDR3 sequence is 18 residues long. Losses at the gene ends were 0 bases for V and 2 bases for J; bases not matched to a gene: 6. The germline gives CDR1 SGDLS, CDR2 YYNGEE. CDR3 coding DNA: TGTGCCAGCAGCGTAGGACTAGCGGGAGGATTGAACACAGATACGCAGTATTTT. The encoded protein is CASSVGLAGGLNTDTQYF.

The chain couples TRBV29-1 to TRBJ2-1; 7 bases fit TRBD1. The CDR3 loop spans 19 amino acids. V shed 3 bases, J shed 3 bases, and the junction held 20 bases outside the gene matches. Germline V lookup: CDR1 SQVTM, CDR2 ANQGSEA. Here the CDR3 reads CSVDYGVVGGGGIYNEQFF. The CDR3 region has the DNA TGCAGCGTTGATTACGGGGTCGTAGGGGGCGGCGGTATCTACAATGAGCAGTTCTTC.

The chain recombines TRBV4-2 with TRBJ2-2; D uncertain. V dropped 1 base and J dropped 7 bases, with 7 bases sitting between them. The CDR3 consists of 13 residues. Germline-derived CDR1 and CDR2 are LGHNA and YNFKEQ. CDR3 DNA: TGTGCCAGCAGCCAAGTAGATGACGGGGAGCTGTTTTTT. Translating gives CASSQVDDGELFF.

Worth noting for this clone: One junction end does not reproduce the germline sequence, and a read error may be involved. The V gene is TRBV7-7, the J gene TRBJ2-7; 8 bases match TRBD2. Germline assignment: CDR1 SSHAT and CDR2 FNYEAQ (reference sequence). The CDR3 covers 15 residues. Written as DNA, the CDR3 is TGTGCTAGCAGCTTGGAGCGGGGGCCCTCCTACGAGCAGTACTTC. It is translated as CASSLERGPSYEQYF.

The chain employs TRBV5-1 and TRBJ1-1; 8 positions agree with TRBD1. Looked up from germline, CDR1 is SGHRS and CDR2 is YFSETQ. Germline trimming cut 6 bases from V and 1 base from J; bases unmatched to any gene: 11. The CDR3 loop spans 16 amino acids. CDR3: CASKESRQGSNTEAFF. The CDR3 bases are TGCGCCAGCAAGGAGAGTAGACAGGGGTCGAACACTGAAGCTTTCTTT.

The J gene is TRBJ1-4, the V gene TRBV7-9; D call uncertain. Deletions cut 1 base from V and 4 bases from J, with 10 bases between. Germline V gene sequence: CDR1 SEHNR, CDR2 FQNEAQ (reference sequence). The CDR3 is 15 amino acids. The CDR3 is CASSLVGALNEKLFF. The CDR3 DNA follows: TGTGCCAGCAGCTTAGTGGGAGCCCTTAATGAAAAACTGTTTTTT.

The genes are TRBV6-5 and TRBJ1-6; unclear D gene. Trimming stripped 8 bases from V and 2 bases from J, with 10 bases between. CDR3 length: 14 residues. Germline lookup yields CDR1 MNHEY and CDR2 SVGAGI. CDR3 protein: CASGPGTYNSPLHF. CDR3 DNA: TGTGCCAGCGGTCCCGGGACCTATAATTCACCCCTCCACTTT.

V gene TRBV4-3 combines with J gene TRBJ2-7, with 8 positions matching TRBD1. CDR1 is LGHNA and CDR2 is YSLEER in the germline V gene. The trim removed 0 bases at V and 3 bases at J, leaving 4 bases unmatched. CDR3 length: 15 amino acids. For the CDR3, the DNA is TGCGCCAGCAGCCAAGAGACAGGGGTCGGCTACGAGCAGTACTTC. Translated: CASSQETGVGYEQYF.

The gene calls are TRBV19 and TRBJ1-5, with D possibly TRBD1 on 6 matching bases. Germline V gives CDR1 LNHDA, CDR2 SQIVND (reference sequence). CDR3 length equals 14 residues. The V gene lost 7 bases and the J gene lost 6 bases, with 16 bases spanning the gap. The CDR3, as DNA: TGTGCCAGTAACAACGGGGGGGCTTTTCAGCCCCAGCATTTT. It yields the protein CASNNGGAFQPQHF. Full variable domain (missing parts from reference TRBV19 and TRBJ1-5): DGGITQSPKYLFRKEGQNVTLSCEQNLNHDAMYWYRQDPGQGLRLIYYSQIVNDFQKGDIAEGYSVSREKKESFPLTVTSAQKNPTAFYLCASNNGGAFQPQHFGDGTRLSIL.

This clone was recorded only once. V and J are TRBV6-5 and TRBJ1-2, with 7 bases fitting TRBD1. This CDR3 contains 15 residues. The germline gives CDR1 MNHEY, CDR2 SVGAGI. V dropped 5 bases and J dropped 2; count of bases not matched to a gene: 8. CDR3 nucleotide sequence: TGTGCCAGCAGTCCCCGGGACAGAAAAAACTATGGCTACACCTTC. Protein sequence: CASSPRDRKNYGYTF.

The genes are TRBV4-3 and TRBJ2-2; 9 nucleotides line up with TRBD2. This CDR3 spans 16 amino acids. J lost 6 bases, V lost 2 bases, and 7 bases had no gene match. Per germline, CDR1 LGHNA and CDR2 YSLEER. The CDR3 DNA reads as TGCGCCAGCAGCCAACGGCTAGCGGGAAGTCCCGGGGAGCTGTTTTTT. Translating gives CASSQRLAGSPGELFF.

The chain has TRBV11-3 and TRBJ2-3; 8 bases agree with TRBD2. This CDR3 is 15 amino acids long. In germline, CDR1 is SGHNT, CDR2 YENEEA. With V trimmed by 5 bases and J by 0 bases, 4 bases remained unmatched. The CDR3 is CASSQTSASTDTQYF. DNA for the CDR3: TGTGCCAGCAGCCAGACTAGCGCTAGCACAGATACGCAGTATTTT.

The rearrangement links TRBV14 to TRBJ2-5; TRBD2 matches 14 bases. V shed 1 base and J 3 bases; nucleotides not matched to a gene: 7. The germline gives CDR1 SGHDN, CDR2 FVKESK. CDR3 length: 18 residues. The CDR3 sequence: CASSQVRGGLAGEETQYF. The CDR3 DNA is TGTGCCAGCAGCCAAGTCAGGGGGGGACTAGCGGGAGAAGAGACCCAGTACTTC.

The gene calls are TRBV7-9 and TRBJ2-5; TRBD2 agrees at 11 bases. Trimming at V came to 2 bases and at J to 12 bases, leaving 5 bases not matched to a gene. Germline loops: CDR1 SEHNR, CDR2 FQNEAQ (reference sequence). There are 13 residues in the CDR3. The CDR3 DNA is TGTGCCAGCAGCTTATTTGAACTAGCGGGAGAGTACTTC. Protein: CASSLFELAGEYF. Supplemented by reference TRBV7-9 and TRBJ2-5, the full variable domain reads DTGVSQNPRHKITKRGQNVTFRCDPISEHNRLYWYRQTLGQGPEFLTYFQNEAQLEKSRLLSDRFSAERPKGSFSTLEIQRTEQGDSAMYLCASSLFELAGEYFGPGTRLLVL.

J is TRBJ2-2 and V is TRBV30, with a tentative D call TRBD1 (6 bases). The CDR3 totals 13 residues. The V end lost 3 bases, the J end lost 1 base, and 6 bases lay between the germline ends. CDR1 GTSNPN and CDR2 SVGIG come from the germline V gene (reference sequence). The CDR3 DNA is TGTGCCTGGAGGGACAGGAACACCGGGGAGCTGTTTTTT. Translated, it gives CAWRDRNTGELFF.